This T cell receptor beta chain was captured in a study of control samples from healthy donors and cancer patients. Trimming left V 4 bases short and J 2 bases short, with 8 bases between. Germline values: CDR1 LNHDA, CDR2 SQIVND (reference sequence). The length of the CDR3 is 13 residues. Using immunoSEQ multiplex PCR, the repertoire was profiled, and TCRdb retains in-frame clones only, with some absent. The table lists under 85,000 clones, approximately 93% of them singletons, with 0.95% to 1.5% in the top ten. The chain combines TRBV19 with TRBJ1-1; D uncertain. This sequence was found in a woman in her forties with lung cancer. The specimen sequenced was PBMCs. CDR3 DNA sequence: TGTGCCAGTAGTAGGTTGGTAAACACTGAAGCTTTCTTT. Translated, it gives CASSRLVNTEAFF.